This T cell receptor (beta chain) emerged from a study of cytomegalovirus exposure and HLA in healthy donors. General study points: A later analysis reportedly found that, within productive TCRs, an Asian-associated ancestry cluster had fewer N-insertions than the mean observed across the roughly 690 donors. Some public TCRs appeared in many individuals, while most sequences were rare.

The primer mix had 60 Vbeta and 13 Jbeta primers. Original processing notes: It was a later analysis that counted roughly 79 million unique TCR beta chains, of which around 11 million were shared. Clones were read by immunoSEQ multiplex PCR, and TCRdb kept only the in-frame ones, dropping some. Clone size and the V and J calls come from that table; the DNA yielded D and trimming. The repertoire includes 250,000 to 350,000 clones, roughly 85% of them detected once, and roughly 4% sits in the top ten. Concerning this clone itself: Antigen unknown.

Germline V gives CDR1 MNHEY, CDR2 SVGAGI. The CDR3 runs 14 residues. Unmatched junction bases numbered 9, after V lost 6 bases and J lost 4 bases. The receptor was derived from a man aged 35 to 55 in good health and CMV-seropositive. The sequenced material came from PBMCs. The chain combines TRBV6-5 with TRBJ2-7; 7 nucleotides match TRBD1. The DNA for the CDR3 is TGTGCCAGCAGCTCTCCAGACAGGGTATACGAGCAGTACTTC. Protein: CASSSPDRVYEQYF.